The present entry profiles one TCR beta chain with its context. The clone's antigen remains unknown. The input lacks base qualities; no much larger clone sits a single base away. The immunoSEQ hsTCRB v3.0 assay was used at survey level resolution for TRB variable region sequencing. The target sequencing depth for TRB was roughly 40,000-50,000 T-cell genomes per sample. Pooled TRB libraries were sequenced on an Illumina MiSeq with a v3 150-cycle kit. Turning to the authors' computational methods: Repertoire analysis ran in R within a reproducible Nextflow workflow covering QC, data transformation and analysis. LymphoSeq2, an R package for exploring AIRR-Seq data, was used to implement custom analyses. After excluding a few samples that yielded fewer than 5000 total TRB sequences, some 180 HIV repertoires remained for analysis. Among the 170 to 200 retained HIV repertoires, roughly 60 were collected before ART initiation and approximately 130 were collected after ART initiation. Repertoires were downsampled to 5000 TRB nucleotide sequences, with summary statistics averaged over 100 downsampling iterations. The analysis kept only TRB sequences whose CDR3 regions were at least seven amino acids long. Diversity was measured with a Shannon entropy-derived clonality score and the Gini coefficient. In repertoire networks, the top 5000 CDR3 amino acid sequences were linked whenever an edit distance of one separated two sequences. For TRB CDR3 amino acid sequences, antigen specificity groups and MHC restriction were predicted with GLIPH2. Known CMV, EBV, HIV or tissue antigen associations were flagged by matching CDR3 amino acid sequences against VDJdb and McPAS-TCR. Pre-ART, post-ART and control groups were compared with Wilcoxon signed-rank tests and Holm-Bonferroni correction. TCRdb mirrors the immuneACCESS table, restricted to in-frame sequences. Some clones are absent from its copies; in checked studies, under half trace to an unresolved V gene, and the reason for the others is unknown. V, J and clone size reflect that table, while D and trimming were determined from the DNA. The table for this sample lists tens of thousands of clones; about 86% of them were counted only once. The ten largest clones represent approximately 15% of the sample.

The CDR1 and CDR2 encoded by the germline V gene (reference sequence) are LNHDA and SQIVND. The CDR3 has 13 amino acids, counting the end cysteine and phenylalanine. Solely the CDR3 DNA is kept, with 39 bases framed from the first base. Trimming removed 6 bases from V and 4 bases from J, leaving 10 bases between the germline ends. The record originates from a study of long-term antiretroviral therapy in people with HIV (dated by TCRdb to between 2021 and 2022). Concerning the study at large: The earliest samples were collected approximately a decade before the 2015 WHO recommendation for immediate ART, a period when ART was typically delayed until CD4 counts fell. Whether ART initiation and durable HIV suppression were associated with changes in peripheral blood TRB repertoire composition and diversity was tested in a retrospective serial study. From 25 to 30 adults with confirmed HIV infection, the cohort provided over 150 cryopreserved PBMC samples, gathered serially across a mean of about six years (range 1-12). Eleven of the 30 participants with HIV were female. Test extractions of a monoclonal T-cell line alongside under 35 polyclonal samples showed no cross-contamination during QIAcube processing.

Participants were included only if at least one PBMC sample before ART initiation and at least two post-ART samples were available. Treatment was received in the United States of America by all participants with HIV. Before DNA extraction, cryopreserved samples of about 1-11 million PBMC were thawed and then washed. At the time of the earliest PBMC sample, participants with HIV were aged between about 20 and 60 years. PBMC samples were contributed by each participant from 1-4 timepoints before ART initiation and 2-8 timepoints after ART initiation, with a median of 7 samples. For every participant, serial HIV viral load, CD4+ T-cell count, ART history and demographic data were obtained. Genomic DNA was extracted from unsorted PBMC with a Qiagen kit on a QIAcube, processed in batches of 12 samples. Paper-wide results and their limitations: Compared with controls, HIV repertoires had narrower CDR3 length ranges, and the network structure pointed to an antigen-experienced repertoire that shifted only slightly toward naive after ART. The samples were dated from about 2003 to 2018, and the ART regimens that were used may be less effective than current ART regimens. Unsorted PBMC were profiled instead of sorted CD4+ and CD8+ T cells because pre-ART samples had limited cell numbers. Limited PBMC availability meant only the TCR beta chain was sequenced, without alpha chain pairing. No data were available on ART adherence, viral resistance or therapy changes, limiting inferences about post-ART repertoire changes. At every time point, the repertoire was dominated by expanded TRB clones first identified before ART initiation, although this dominance fluctuated and, in many PLHIV, declined after ART. Starting ART was linked to a significant rise in TRB diversity, yet even with long-term ART the diversity remained significantly lower than in transplant donor controls.

The chain employs TRBV19 and TRBJ1-3; TRBD1 is perhaps the D gene, given 5 matching bases. The source was unsorted PBMCs, collected 1.2 years after starting antiretroviral therapy. The source is a man aged 45 to 65 with HIV. The nucleotide sequence reads TGTGCCAGTAGCCAGGGAAACGGAAACACCATATATTTT. This codes for CASSQGNGNTIYF.